The 29 T cell receptor beta chains listed next were all sequenced from one sample in a study of response to subunit inactivated influenza vaccine. TCRdb reanalysed the RT-PCR reads using MiXCR and keeps one entry per CDR3 protein. The data show over 650,000 distinct CDR3 sequences, around 20% seen once. This sample comprised PBMCs from blood, obtained 5 to 6 days after vaccination. These receptors all come from a man aged 50 or older who received an inactivated influenza vaccine.

The sample holds a few counts of this clonotype. V and J are TRBV7-2 and TRBJ2-1; 9 bases align to TRBD2. V lost 0 bases and J lost 4; bases outside the gene matches: 4. The germline V gene has CDR1 SGHTA and CDR2 FQGNSA. The CDR3 runs to 16 residues. CDR3 coding DNA: TGTGCCAGCAGCTTAGCGAGCGGGGGGACATACAATGAGCAGTTCTTC. It translates to CASSLASGGTYNEQFF.

Ten or more counts support this clonotype. V gene TRBV12-3 or TRBV12-4 combines with J gene TRBJ2-3; perhaps D is TRBD1 or TRBD2 (5 bases each). V lost 7 bases, J lost 3 bases, and 20 bases lay in between. The CDR3 consists of 16 residues. This CDR3 is CASTLIGAGFTDTQYF. Written as DNA, the CDR3 is TGTGCCAGCACCCTTATCGGGGCTGGATTTACAGATACGCAGTATTTT.

The V gene is TRBV29-1, the J gene TRBJ1-2, with D perhaps matching TRBD1 (5 bases). Trimming cost V 6 bases and J 0 bases, with 14 bases left between them. The CDR3 totals 14 residues. Germline V CDR1 and CDR2: SQVTM, ANQGSEA. The chain's CDR3 is CSVSGRVSNYGYTF. Here the CDR3 DNA reads TGCAGCGTCTCGGGACGCGTATCTAACTATGGCTACACCTTC. Full variable domain (rest looked up from reference TRBV29-1 and TRBJ1-2): SAVISQKPSRDICQRGTSLTIQCQVDSQVTMMFWYRQQPGQSLTLIATANQGSEATYESGFVIDKFPISRPNLTFSTLTVSNMSPEDSSIYLCSVSGRVSNYGYTFGSGTRLTVV.

V gene TRBV24-1 combines with J gene TRBJ1-2; TRBD1 is a possible D gene (5 bases). The CDR3 has 13 residues. Trimming pared 7 bases from V and 10 bases from J, leaving 18 bases between. Germline lookup yields CDR1 KGHDR and CDR2 SFDVKD. CDR3 DNA: TGTGCCACCAGGGAATCCGGGGCCCACCACTACACCTTC. It encodes CATRESGAHHYTF.

This clonotype turned up a few times. The CDR3 protein is CASSTYRGLDYGYTF. The CDR3 nucleotides are TGTGCCAGCAGCACATACAGGGGGCTGGACTATGGCTACACCTTC. The chain joins TRBV7-6 to TRBJ1-2; TRBD1 aligns across 9 bases. Germline assignment: CDR1 SGHVS and CDR2 FNYEAQ. V gave up 5 bases and J gave up 3 bases; unmatched junction bases: 7. The CDR3 totals 15 residues.

This clonotype has a handful of counts. In DNA, the CDR3 is TGTGCCAGCAGCCCGAGCGGGGGAGGCGAGCAGTACTTC. Protein product: CASSPSGGGEQYF. This rearrangement joins TRBV13 to TRBJ2-7, with 8 positions matching TRBD2. Germline trimming cut 5 bases from V and 6 bases from J; bases unmatched to any gene: 6. CDR3 size: 13 residues. The germline gives CDR1 PRHDT, CDR2 FYEKMQ (reference sequence). The complete variable domain, with remaining parts taken from reference TRBV13 and TRBJ2-7, reads AAGVIQSPRHLIKEKRETATLKCYPIPRHDTVYWYQQGPGQDPQFLISFYEKMQSDKGSIPDRFSAQQFSDYHSELNMSSLELGDSALYFCASSPSGGGEQYFGPGTRLTVT.

V usage is TRBV20-1 and J usage is TRBJ2-7; no reliable D call. This CDR3 region has 16 residues. Trimming shortened V by 0 bases and J by 4 bases, and 19 bases separated the two germline ends. From germline, CDR1 is DFQATT and CDR2 SNEGSKA (reference sequence). The CDR3 DNA is TGCAGTGCTAGAGATCCGGCCAGTGGAATTGAGTACGAGCAGTACTTC. Protein product: CSARDPASGIEYEQYF.

In this sample, this clonotype turned up many times. This chain links TRBV29-1 with TRBJ2-1; 10 nucleotides line up with TRBD2. The CDR3 length is 12 residues. Per the germline V gene, CDR1 is SQVTM and CDR2 is ANQGSEA. V was clipped by 5 bases and J by 10 bases; unmatched bases: 5. CDR3 sequence (DNA): TGCAGCGTTCTAGCGGGAGTCAGGGAGCAGTTCTTC. This encodes CSVLAGVREQFF.

This clonotype occurred many times. V gene TRBV29-1 combines with J gene TRBJ1-1, with TRBD1 matching over 10 bases. Germline CDR1 and CDR2: SQVTM and ANQGSEA. The CDR3 extends over 13 amino acids. The V segment lost 6 bases and the J segment 4 bases; nucleotides outside the gene matches: 5. Here the CDR3 reads CSVGQGGFTEAFF. The DNA of the CDR3 is TGCAGCGTCGGACAGGGGGGGTTCACTGAAGCTTTCTTT.

This clonotype appeared a few times. The chain is built from TRBV7-2 and TRBJ2-7; 13 bases align to TRBD2. Germline CDR1 reads SGHTA; CDR2 reads FQGNSA. The CDR3 contains 15 residues. With 4 bases clipped from V and 3 bases from J, the junction kept 3 bases outside the gene matches. The DNA for the CDR3 is TGTGCCAGCAGCTGGACTAGCGGGAGTGTCTACGAGCAGTACTTC. Encoded protein: CASSWTSGSVYEQYF.

This clonotype was seen more than once but under ten times. The gene calls are TRBV20-1 and TRBJ2-7; weak D call: TRBD2 (6 bases). The V gene lost 5 bases and the J gene lost 3 bases, with 20 bases spanning the gap. Germline assignment: CDR1 DFQATT and CDR2 SNEGSKA (reference sequence). The CDR3 runs 15 residues. The CDR3 coding sequence is TGCAGTGCTTGTCCTAACCGGGAGCCACGCTACGAGCAGTACTTC. Its translation: CSACPNREPRYEQYF.

The V gene is TRBV30, the J gene TRBJ1-1; D possibly corresponds to TRBD1 (5 bases). The CDR3 spans 14 residues. The V and J ends lost 2 bases and 1 base respectively, with 11 bases between them. From germline, CDR1 is GTSNPN and CDR2 SVGIG (reference sequence). CDR3 in amino acids: CAWSTGTGNTEAFF. The CDR3 DNA sequence: TGTGCCTGGAGTACCGGGACGGGGAACACTGAAGCTTTCTTT.

V and J are TRBV20-1 and TRBJ2-7, with TRBD2 identical over 13 bases. J lost 5 bases, V lost 0 bases, and 10 bases had no gene match. The germline CDR1 and CDR2 sequences are DFQATT and SNEGSKA (reference sequence). The CDR3 covers 17 residues. The CDR3 spells CSARDPAWTSGSHEQYF. CDR3 DNA: TGCAGTGCTAGAGACCCCGCCTGGACTAGCGGGAGCCACGAGCAGTACTTC.

This clonotype was recorded many times. The chain links TRBV12-3 or TRBV12-4 to TRBJ2-3, with unresolved D. Trimming pared 6 bases from V and 3 bases from J, leaving 13 bases between. This CDR3 spans 14 amino acids. In DNA, the CDR3 is TGTGCCAGCAGGCCCCCCGTAGGGACAGATACGCAGTATTTT. Amino acids: CASRPPVGTDTQYF.

This clonotype showed up many times. V gene TRBV7-2 combines with J gene TRBJ2-2; unclear D gene. V lost 7 bases, J lost 7 bases, and 13 bases lay in between. Germline V CDR1 and CDR2: SGHTA, FQGNSA. The CDR3 is 13 residues long. Written as DNA, the CDR3 is TGTGCCAGCACCCTAGTAAGAAGCGGGGAGCTGTTTTTT. Encoded protein: CASTLVRSGELFF.

This clonotype was picked up a small number of times. The chain has TRBV12-3 or TRBV12-4 and TRBJ2-3, with D uncertain. The CDR3 runs 16 residues. Trimming stripped 2 bases from V and 2 bases from J, with 14 bases between. The CDR3 here is CASSLMGRRATDTQYF. DNA of the CDR3: TGTGCCAGCAGTTTAATGGGAAGGCGCGCCACAGATACGCAGTATTTT.

This clonotype was seen only a few times. V gene TRBV7-2 combines with J gene TRBJ1-5, with D perhaps TRBD1 (5 bases). Looked up from germline, CDR1 is SGHTA and CDR2 is FQGNSA. V lost 6 bases, J lost 4 bases, and 13 bases lay in between. CDR3 length: 14 residues. The CDR3 DNA reads TGTGCCAGCAGGAACACAGGAGAAAATCAGCCCCAGCATTTT. It translates to CASRNTGENQPQHF.

This clonotype has more than one count but fewer than ten. The chain is built from TRBV25-1 and TRBJ2-6; 7 bases are shared with TRBD2. CDR3 length: 18 amino acids. Germline CDR1 reads MGHDK; CDR2 reads SYGVNS. V trimming: 4 bases; J trimming: 1 base; junction bases outside the gene matches: 10. CDR3 sequence: CASSGFGGDASGANVLTF. The CDR3 DNA reads as TGTGCCAGCAGTGGCTTTGGGGGGGATGCATCTGGGGCCAACGTCCTGACTTTC.

The rearrangement uses TRBV3-1 and TRBJ1-5; a weak D match, TRBD1 (6 bases). CDR1 is LGHDT, CDR2 YNNKEL, per germline (reference sequence). Trimming removed 0 bases from V and 2 bases from J, with 11 bases in between. The CDR3 totals 16 residues. This CDR3 reads CASSQEQGLGNQPQHF. CDR3 sequence (DNA): TGTGCCAGCAGCCAAGAACAGGGTCTAGGCAATCAGCCCCAGCATTTT.

This chain connects TRBV12-3 or TRBV12-4 to TRBJ1-1, with D possibly TRBD1 on 5 matching bases. The CDR3 runs 12 residues. V was cut by 6 bases and J by 6 bases, with 11 bases left in between. CDR3 sequence reads: CASSSSTAEAFF. The CDR3 DNA sequence: TGTGCCAGCAGCTCATCGACAGCTGAAGCTTTCTTT.

This clonotype was detected a few times. The chain recombines TRBV15 with TRBJ2-7, with D hard to call. Trimming stripped 3 bases from V and 6 bases from J, with 12 bases between. The CDR3 sequence is 13 residues long. Germline V CDR1 and CDR2: LNHNV, YYDKDF (reference sequence). This chain's CDR3 is CATSRETFGEQYF. The CDR3 DNA is TGTGCCACCAGCAGGGAGACTTTTGGCGAGCAGTACTTC.

This clonotype was detected a few times. V and J are TRBV7-3 and TRBJ2-5; D ambiguous. Trimming cost V 4 bases and J 3 bases, with 9 bases left between them. Germline loops: CDR1 SGHTA, CDR2 FQGTGA. This CDR3 region has 13 residues. The CDR3 coding sequence is TGTGCCAGCAGCTCCATTCCCGAAGAGACCCAGTACTTC. Protein product: CASSSIPEETQYF. Filled out from reference TRBV7-3 and TRBJ2-5, the complete variable domain reads GAGVSQTPSNKVTEKGKYVELRCDPISGHTALYWYRQSLGQGPEFLIYFQGTGAADDSGLPNDRFFAVRPEGSVSTLKIQRTERGDSAVYLCASSSIPEETQYFGPGTRLLVL.

This clonotype was seen a few times. The gene calls are TRBV28 and TRBJ2-7; perhaps TRBD1 as D (6 bases). Deletions cut 5 bases from V and 3 bases from J, with 20 bases between. CDR1 and CDR2 from the germline V gene are MDHEN and SYDVKM. This CDR3 spans 16 amino acids. The CDR3 region has the DNA TGTGCCAGCAGTACCTCCGACAGGATCCCTTACTACGAGCAGTACTTC. Encoded protein: CASSTSDRIPYYEQYF.

This clonotype has a handful of counts. V is TRBV6-4 and J is TRBJ2-7, with 9 nucleotides matching TRBD1. The CDR3 has 14 amino acids. Per germline, CDR1 MRHNA and CDR2 SNTAGT. The J segment lost 5 bases and the V segment lost 4 bases, leaving 6 bases of the junction unmatched. CDR3 loop: CASSATGGLDEQYF. CDR3 nucleotide sequence: TGTGCCAGCAGTGCCACAGGGGGCCTGGACGAGCAGTACTTC.

The chain has TRBV11-1 and TRBJ2-2, with D tentatively TRBD1 (5 bases). The CDR3 totals 18 residues. Trimming pared 0 bases from V and 1 base from J, leaving 15 bases between. The germline V gene encodes CDR1 SGHAT and CDR2 FQDESV (reference sequence). CDR3 bases: TGTGCCAGCAGCTTAGCGCCCCGACAGATATGGAACACCGGGGAGCTGTTTTTT. Translation gives CASSLAPRQIWNTGELFF.

This chain links TRBV6-2 or TRBV6-3 with TRBJ2-3, with 9 bases fitting TRBD2. This CDR3 contains 16 residues. Trimming removed 2 bases from V and 4 bases from J; junction bases left unmatched: 7. The germline V gene encodes CDR1 MNHEY and CDR2 SVGEGT. CDR3 nucleotides: TGTGCCAGCAGTTACGTACGCGGGGGGGCCGCAGATACGCAGTATTTT. Residues: CASSYVRGGAADTQYF.

In its sample, this clonotype was seen many times. This chain connects TRBV29-1 to TRBJ2-7, with 7 positions matching TRBD1. CDR1 SQVTM and CDR2 ANQGSEA come from the germline V gene. The CDR3 has 12 residues. The V gene end was trimmed by 7 bases and the J gene end by 6 bases; junction bases not matched to a gene: 9. CDR3 bases: TGCAGCGGCCTGACAGGGTTGGGCGAGCAGTACTTC. Its translation is CSGLTGLGEQYF.

V gene TRBV28 combines with J gene TRBJ2-3, with D possibly TRBD1 on 6 matching bases. The CDR3 contains 17 residues. CDR1 and CDR2 (germline): MDHEN, SYDVKM. The V and J ends lost 4 bases and 1 base respectively, with 18 bases between them. The CDR3 nucleotides are TGTGCCAGCAGTTCTACCCTACAGGGTAGGGGCACAGATACGCAGTATTTT. As protein: CASSSTLQGRGTDTQYF.

The rearrangement joins TRBV12-3 or TRBV12-4 to TRBJ2-6, with TRBD2 matching over 11 bases. With 1 base clipped from V and 2 bases from J, the junction kept 4 bases outside the gene matches. There are 18 residues in the CDR3. DNA of the CDR3: TGTGCCAGCAGTTTAGGTAGCGGGGGGGCACCTGGGGCCAACGTCCTGACTTTC. Translating it yields CASSLGSGGAPGANVLTF.